The T cell receptor (beta chain) described here comes from a study of neurological immune-mediated disorders. Study results and caveats: There was no association between the multiple sclerosis repertoire cluster and any clinical or MRI feature.

The cDNA came from 5'RACE with 10-nucleotide random UMIs. TCRdb used MiXCR to reprocess the 5' RACE reads, holding one entry per CDR3 protein. The sample includes roughly 47,000 distinct CDR3 sequences, around 4% of them seen just once. Between the trimmed V and J ends, which lost 9 bases and 1 base, there was a span of 11 bases. Germline V gene data show CDR1 as SGHTA and CDR2 as FQGNSA. The CDR3 runs to 13 residues. The sample holds many counts of this clonotype. The antigen remains unidentified. Unsorted libraries were prepared from 2 million PBMCs that had been stored at -80 C. This clonotype was obtained from a woman aged 55-69 years with multiple sclerosis. Source material: PBMCs. The chain has TRBV7-2 and TRBJ2-3; maybe TRBD2 (6 bases). The CDR3 region is CASRASGTDTQYF. Here the CDR3 DNA reads TGTGCCAGTAGGGCTAGCGGCACAGATACGCAGTATTTT.